What follows are 27 T cell receptor beta chains derived from one specimen sequenced in a study of CD8+ T cells in alopecia areata listed by TCRdb under 2018. Libraries were built with the immunoSEQ multiplex PCR assay. To provide template for TCR sequencing, every sample had RNA extracted and reverse transcribed into cDNA. Drawn from immuneACCESS, this table holds only the in-frame rearrangements with V and J called that TCRdb kept. Clones are partly lost; checked studies trace under half to an unresolved V gene and leave the rest unexplained. Present in this sample are roughly 220,000 clones, roughly 66% of which were seen just once. The ten largest clones capture 0.95% to 1.5% of the sample. Explained via the paper, the treatment or condition label denotes: oral pan-JAK inhibitor, 5-10 mg twice daily. The source material was CD4+ T cells sorted from blood, sampled around week 46, from a patient treated with tofacitinib. Source of these receptors: a human donor with alopecia areata.

This chain links TRBV28 with TRBJ2-3; D gene uncertain. Germline V gene sequence: CDR1 MDHEN, CDR2 SYDVKM. Trimming left V 10 bases short and J 2 bases short, with 13 bases between. The CDR3 has 13 residues. The CDR3 region is CAIKKGDTDTQYF. The CDR3 region has the DNA TGTGCCATCAAGAAGGGCGACACAGATACGCAGTATTTT.

The chain combines TRBV29-1 with TRBJ2-5; TRBD1 matches 8 bases. The CDR3 length is 13 residues. V was clipped by 4 bases and J by 4 bases; unmatched bases: 5. Germline V gene data show CDR1 as SQVTM and CDR2 as ANQGSEA. CDR3 sequence (DNA): TGCAGCGTTGGACAGGGGTTTGGAGAGACCCAGTACTTC. Translating it yields CSVGQGFGETQYF.

The rearrangement links TRBV5-4 to TRBJ2-1, with TRBD2 identical over 7 bases. The CDR3 totals 13 residues. V was pared by 4 bases and J by 7 bases, with 5 bases of the junction left unmatched. The germline CDR1 and CDR2 sequences are SGHNT and YYREEE (reference sequence). CDR3 nucleotide sequence: TGTGCCAGCAGCCCGGGGGGAAGGAATGAGCAGTTCTTC. Its translation: CASSPGGRNEQFF.

This clone was recorded a few times. The chain combines TRBV29-1 with TRBJ2-7; D is possibly TRBD2 (6 bases). The germline V gene has CDR1 SQVTM and CDR2 ANQGSEA. Trimming removed 4 bases from V and 2 bases from J, with 18 bases in between. The CDR3 has 15 amino acids. CDR3 bases: TGCAGCGTTGTCGGGCAGGTGACGGGAGCCTACGAGCAGTACTTC. It yields the protein CSVVGQVTGAYEQYF.

The rearrangement links TRBV10-3 to TRBJ1-4; no clear D gene. The CDR3 sequence is 16 residues long. CDR1 ENHRY and CDR2 SYGVKD come from the germline V gene. V was cut by 3 bases and J by 0 bases, with 11 bases left in between. The DNA for the CDR3 is TGTGCCATCAGTGATCGAGGACCGGCAACTAATGAAAAACTGTTTTTT. Protein: CAISDRGPATNEKLFF.

This clone showed up just a few times. This chain uses TRBV7-2 with TRBJ1-1, with D possibly being TRBD1 (5 bases). This CDR3 spans 13 amino acids. Trimming removed 4 bases from V and 3 bases from J, with 9 bases in between. Germline V gene lookup returns CDR1 SGHTA and CDR2 FQGNSA. This CDR3 reads CASSSWGDTEAFF. The DNA for the CDR3 is TGTGCCAGCAGCTCGTGGGGGGACACTGAAGCTTTCTTT.

This clone was counted a single time. This chain uses TRBV6-1 with TRBJ2-7; no firm D call. Trimming stripped 6 bases from V and 3 bases from J, with 9 bases between. From germline, CDR1 is MNHNS and CDR2 SASEGT. The length of the CDR3 is 12 residues. DNA of the CDR3: TGTGCCAGCAGGCCAGCAATCTACGAGCAGTACTTC. Protein sequence: CASRPAIYEQYF.

This sequence joins TRBV5-6 and TRBJ2-3; D is unresolved. Germline V lookup: CDR1 SGHDT, CDR2 YYEEEE. V was pared by 0 bases and J by 6 bases, with 17 bases between. The CDR3 runs 16 residues. The CDR3: CASSLEILVGSDTQYF. The DNA for the CDR3 is TGTGCCAGCAGCTTGGAGATTTTGGTGGGGTCTGATACGCAGTATTTT.

This clone showed up just once. The V gene is TRBV25-1, the J gene TRBJ2-7; D perhaps matches TRBD1 (5 bases). V lost 2 bases and J lost 0, with 14 bases in between. In germline, CDR1 is MGHDK, CDR2 SYGVNS. The CDR3 has 16 residues. CDR3 in amino acids: CASSEIGAASSYEQYF. CDR3 in DNA: TGTGCCAGCAGTGAAATTGGGGCGGCTAGCTCCTACGAGCAGTACTTC.

The gene calls are TRBV14 and TRBJ2-3; D not resolved. The V and J ends lost 6 bases and 1 base respectively, with 14 bases between them. The CDR3 spans 15 residues. The V gene's germline CDR1 is SGHDN and CDR2 FVKESK. In DNA, the CDR3 is TGTGCCAGCAGTCCGGGCCCTCTCGGCACAGATACGCAGTATTTT. Translating it yields CASSPGPLGTDTQYF.

CDR3 sequence reads: CASSLARGGSQYF. The DNA of the CDR3 is TGTGCCAGCAGCTTAGCGCGCGGGGGGTCACAGTATTTT. The chain has TRBV7-2 and TRBJ2-3; 8 nucleotides match TRBD2. The J segment lost 12 bases and the V segment lost 0 bases, leaving 5 bases of the junction unmatched. The CDR3 covers 13 residues. CDR1 and CDR2 from the germline V gene are SGHTA and FQGNSA.

This clone was recorded once. The rearrangement links TRBV4-2 to TRBJ2-3, with 11 bases that match TRBD2. Germline CDR1 reads LGHNA; CDR2 reads YNFKEQ. The length of the CDR3 is 15 residues. V trimming: 0 bases; J trimming: 12 bases; junction bases outside the gene matches: 8. The CDR3 DNA follows: TGTGCCAGCAGCCAAGATTGGTCTAGCGGGGGGTACCAGTATTTT. Amino acids: CASSQDWSSGGYQYF.

The chain carries TRBV28 and TRBJ1-2, with a tentative D call TRBD1 (6 bases). The CDR3 contains 14 residues. Germline V gene sequence: CDR1 MDHEN, CDR2 SYDVKM. V lost 6 bases, J lost 5 bases, and 16 bases lay in between. The CDR3 nucleotides are TGTGCCAGCAGAAGGGGGATCGGTGGTTATGGCTACACCTTC. As protein: CASRRGIGGYGYTF.

This clone was recorded a few times. Within the sample, other DNA sequences also encode this same CDR3. The V call is TRBV29-1, the J call TRBJ1-1, with D possibly being TRBD1 (6 bases). From germline, CDR1 is SQVTM and CDR2 ANQGSEA. The V end was cut by 6 bases, the J end by 0 bases, with 8 bases between. CDR3 length: 12 amino acids. The CDR3 protein is CSVDSMNTEAFF. CDR3 sequence (DNA): TGCAGCGTGGACAGTATGAACACTGAAGCTTTCTTT.

This clone appeared a few times. CDR3 loop: CASSQLDRAGTEAFF. As DNA, the CDR3 is TGCGCCAGCAGCCAACTAGACAGGGCTGGCACTGAAGCTTTCTTT. V usage is TRBV4-3 and J usage is TRBJ1-1, with 7 nucleotides matching TRBD1. The V segment lost 2 bases and the J segment 4 bases; nucleotides outside the gene matches: 7. Germline V gene lookup returns CDR1 LGHNA and CDR2 YSLEER. The CDR3 is made up of 15 amino acids.

This rearrangement joins TRBV29-1 to TRBJ2-1; 8 nucleotides line up with TRBD2. With 3 bases clipped from V and 3 bases from J, the junction kept 4 bases outside the gene matches. Germline values: CDR1 SQVTM, CDR2 ANQGSEA. The CDR3 totals 14 residues. The CDR3 loop is CSVDSGGSYNEQFF. In DNA form, the CDR3 reads TGCAGCGTTGACAGCGGGGGAAGCTACAATGAGCAGTTCTTC.

The genes are TRBV30 and TRBJ2-1; 11 positions agree with TRBD2. Looked up from germline, CDR1 is GTSNPN and CDR2 is SVGIG (reference sequence). The length of the CDR3 is 15 residues. V shed 2 bases, J shed 8 bases, and the junction held 8 bases outside the gene matches. DNA of the CDR3: TGTGCCTGGAGTAATCGACTAGCGGGGTGGGATGAGCAGTTCTTC. It specifies CAWSNRLAGWDEQFF.

J is TRBJ2-7 and V is TRBV9; D possibly corresponds to TRBD1 (5 bases). Germline values: CDR1 SGDLS, CDR2 YYNGEE. The CDR3 length is 14 residues. V was cut by 0 bases and J by 9 bases, with 16 bases left in between. The CDR3 protein is CASSVGQKGWLQYF. For the CDR3, the DNA is TGTGCCAGCAGCGTAGGGCAGAAGGGGTGGCTGCAGTACTTC. The full variable domain, rest sourced from reference TRBV9 and TRBJ2-7, is DSGVTQTPKHLITATGQRVTLRCSPRSGDLSVYWYQQSLDQGLQFLIQYYNGEERAKGNILERFSAQQFPDLHSELNLSSLELGDSALYFCASSVGQKGWLQYFGPGTRLTVT.

This chain uses TRBV29-1 with TRBJ2-1; D remains unclear. Germline V CDR1 and CDR2: SQVTM, ANQGSEA. V lost 4 bases and J lost 6, with 10 bases in between. CDR3 size: 12 residues. In DNA form, the CDR3 reads TGCAGCGTTGGGCTACGGCTCAATGAGCAGTTCTTC. This gives the protein CSVGLRLNEQFF.

There are a few counts of this clone. This sequence joins TRBV6-5 and TRBJ1-6, with D possibly being TRBD1 (6 bases). Germline V gene lookup returns CDR1 MNHEY and CDR2 SVGAGI. This CDR3 is 15 amino acids long. Trimming took 6 bases from V and 5 from J, leaving 14 bases between them. Here the CDR3 reads CASRSGGGNNSPLHF. The DNA for the CDR3 is TGTGCCAGCAGAAGCGGGGGCGGTAATAATTCACCCCTCCACTTT.

The chain couples TRBV27 to TRBJ1-1, with D perhaps TRBD1 (5 bases). The CDR3 loop spans 13 amino acids. The V and J ends lost 4 bases and 4 bases respectively, with 10 bases between them. Germline values: CDR1 MNHEY, CDR2 SMNVEV (reference sequence). CDR3 in DNA: TGTGCCAGCAGTTGGGGCACATCCACTGAAGCTTTCTTT. Translation gives CASSWGTSTEAFF.

The genes are TRBV4-1 and TRBJ2-3; D is ambiguous. There are 15 residues in the CDR3. V lost 3 bases to trimming and J lost 2 bases, with 12 bases between them. The V gene's germline CDR1 is MGHRA and CDR2 YSYEKL. CDR3 loop: CASSHHGLHTDTQYF. Here the CDR3 DNA reads TGCGCCAGCAGCCACCACGGATTACACACAGATACGCAGTATTTT.

The rearrangement links TRBV9 to TRBJ1-2; TRBD1 agrees at 7 bases. Germline lookup yields CDR1 SGDLS and CDR2 YYNGEE. With 4 bases clipped from V and 7 bases from J, the junction kept 10 bases outside the gene matches. This CDR3 is built from 14 residues. CDR3 DNA: TGTGCCAGCAGCCCAAGACAGGGACCACTTGGCTACACCTTC. This sequence encodes CASSPRQGPLGYTF.

This sequence joins TRBV29-1 and TRBJ2-2; TRBD1 is a possible D gene (6 bases). V was pared by 6 bases and J by 4 bases, with 15 bases between. The CDR3 is 14 amino acids. Germline V CDR1 and CDR2: SQVTM, ANQGSEA. CDR3 in DNA: TGCAGCGTGTCGGACAGCCAGTTCACCGGGGAGCTGTTTTTT. Protein product: CSVSDSQFTGELFF.

The rearrangement links TRBV7-2 to TRBJ2-7, with D uncertain. Germline V lookup: CDR1 SGHTA, CDR2 FQGNSA. Trimming took 3 bases from V and 0 from J, leaving 6 bases between them. The CDR3 totals 13 residues. In DNA, the CDR3 is TGTGCCAGCAGCTTTGGTTTCTCCTACGAGCAGTACTTC. This translates into CASSFGFSYEQYF.

V and J are TRBV5-1 and TRBJ2-2; 11 bases fit TRBD2. CDR1 and CDR2 from the germline V gene are SGHRS and YFSETQ. This CDR3 contains 17 residues. Trimming removed 4 bases from V and 3 bases from J; junction bases left unmatched: 8. CDR3 residues: CASSRTSGGRDTGELFF. The CDR3 bases are TGCGCCAGCAGCCGAACTAGCGGGGGTCGGGACACCGGGGAGCTGTTTTTT.

This clone was observed once. V usage is TRBV9 and J usage is TRBJ2-4; tentatively, D is TRBD1 (5 bases). Germline CDR1 reads SGDLS; CDR2 reads YYNGEE. The germline V and J ends were trimmed by 6 bases and 6 bases, with 16 bases remaining between them. The CDR3 length is 14 residues. The CDR3 region has the DNA TGTGCCAGCATCAAGATGGGGCCTGGAAACATTCAGTACTTC. It is translated as CASIKMGPGNIQYF. The full variable domain, rest sourced from reference TRBV9 and TRBJ2-4, is DSGVTQTPKHLITATGQRVTLRCSPRSGDLSVYWYQQSLDQGLQFLIQYYNGEERAKGNILERFSAQQFPDLHSELNLSSLELGDSALYFCASIKMGPGNIQYFGAGTRLSVL.